This TCR beta chain was found in a study of vaccination and CD4 T cells after COVID-19. Documented time point: late sampling 161 to 241 days after vaccination in a few convalescent patients. Treatment noted: roughly nine-day PBMC culture with coronavirus spike peptide pools or control peptides (ViraFEST assay). On this clonotype itself: Its cognate antigen is unknown.

V lost 6 bases and J 2 bases, leaving 6 bases between the germline ends. The CDR3 is 12 amino acids. Germline V gene sequence: CDR1 MGHDK, CDR2 SYGVNS. Researchers used the Oncomine TCR Beta short-read assay to sequence DNA from cultured CD4+ T cells. MiXCR, applied by TCRdb to the PCR reads, yields one record per CDR3 protein. This table holds roughly 20,000 distinct CDR3 sequences, about a third found once. J is TRBJ2-3 and V is TRBV25-1; D is unclear. The receptor comes from a human donor who had recovered from COVID-19. The source was CD4+ T cells from blood, cultured in vitro, collected about 7 months after SARS-CoV-2 vaccination. The CDR3 DNA reads TGTGCCAGCAGGCCGAACACAGATACGCAGTATTTT. Amino acid sequence: CASRPNTDTQYF. Together with reference TRBV25-1 and TRBJ2-3, the CDR3 gives the full variable domain: EADIYQTPRYLVIGTGKKITLECSQTMGHDKMYWYQQDPGMELHLIHYSYGVNSTEKGDLSSESTVSRIRTEHFPLTLESARPSHTSQYLCASRPNTDTQYFGPGTRLTVL.